This record concerns one TCR beta chain sequence. Its target antigen remains unknown. The read terminates 3 residues ahead of where the CDR3 ends, so the germline J gene completes it. TCR beta CDR3 regions were amplified by multiplex PCR using the immunoSEQ assay from an average of 1200 ng genomic DNA per sample. Primer bias was corrected in the assay by using a complete synthetic TCR repertoire to establish an amplification baseline. The amplicons were sequenced using the Illumina platform. The source study handled its data this way. Sequences were error-corrected by clustering with frequency ratios and a modified nearest-neighbor algorithm, then analyzed in the immunoSEQ Analyzer with IMGT gene definitions. TCR richness and evenness were averaged over 20 rarefaction repeats at each rarefaction depth, excluding samples with fewer sequences than the depth. Wilcoxon rank sum tests with FDR correction were used to compare V, D and J gene relative abundances between the groups. Blinded duplicates gave an intraclass correlation of approximately 96% for TCR richness and an average of roughly 76% across some 69 gene segments. TCRdb's version of the immuneACCESS table is confined to in-frame rearrangements and falls short of the full clone set. An unresolved V gene accounts for under half of the shortfall where checked; the remainder is of unknown origin. V, J and clone size were drawn from that table, and D and trimming were deduced from the DNA. In this sample's table one finds tens of thousands of clones. Clones ranked in the top ten supply approximately 3% of the sample.

V sheds 1 base and J sheds 0 bases, leaving 9 bases between their ends. Per the germline V gene, MGHRA is the CDR1 and YSYEKL is the CDR2. The CDR3 numbers 15 residues from cysteine through phenylalanine. The CDR3 was read in part: 36 bases, with the frame set at base 1. These data come from a study of T cells in women clearing cervical HPV infection (dated by TCRdb to the late 2010s). Looking at the study overall: Cases were under 30 women with histologically confirmed HPV16-related CIN3 or worse, including a couple of invasive cancers. The controls were about 25 women whose single incident HPV16 infection cleared within 12 months with no development of precancer or cancer. Blood from cases was collected at the visit where the lesion was first found, while blood from controls was collected once the infection could no longer be detected. For cases, a median interval of about 140 days, with an interquartile range of 90 to 200 days, was observed between lesion detection and blood sampling. Since HLA typing was available for only a few women, HLA type could not be ruled out as a confounder. An exploratory proof-of-principle case-control study, nested within the Guanacaste HPV Natural History Study in Costa Rica, was conducted to compare TCR repertoires across cervical HPV16 outcomes. Cases and controls were matched on age within five years and on year of sample collection. Cases had a median age of roughly 36 years and controls had a median age of around 41, with no significant differences in baseline characteristics. In the parent cohort, more than 8,500 women aged 18 or older were enrolled in Guanacaste, Costa Rica, during about 1993 to 1995 and then followed for under nine years. Quality controls consisted of five blinded duplicates per group, for a total of 60 or so samples made up of approximately 50 participants and ten or so replicates. Results the study describes overall, beyond this receptor: Cases were distinguished from controls with an estimated AUC of approximately 0.79 by random forest classifiers combining richness and V gene abundances. Across sequencing depths, CIN3+ cases showed significantly higher TCR repertoire richness than controls, but evenness did not differ between the groups. The cross-sectional design could not show whether the associations came before the infection or were a result of it, and neither effector/memory subsets nor HPV-specific T cells were isolated. Cases had lower TRBV6-7 relative abundance than controls (around 0.11% versus 0.15%; Bonferroni P = 0.0008). Because T-cell numbers per sample were unknown, differences in richness could reflect varying T-cell content rather than repertoire biology.

Every participant had a single incident cervical HPV16 infection, and prevalent HPV16 infections were excluded. Cervical HPV DNA was detected with MY09/MY11 PCR, and genotyping was done by dot-blot hybridization. About 15 mL of heparinized blood were centrifuged, and the buffy coat was aliquoted, frozen at -30°C, then stored at -80°C. Genomic DNA was extracted from buffy coat specimens using QIAGEN kits. Sequencing was done on a sample of blood buffy coat. The receptor's source is a woman between 18 and 70 years old with a cervical HPV16 infection that either progressed to CIN3+ or cleared (not recorded which). The chain uses TRBV4-1 and TRBJ2-5; TRBD1 is a weak D gene call, 6 bases matching. For the CDR3, the sequence is CASSQADSYQETQYF. The CDR3 bases that were read are TGCGCCAGCAGCCAAGCGGACAGTTACCAAGAGACC.